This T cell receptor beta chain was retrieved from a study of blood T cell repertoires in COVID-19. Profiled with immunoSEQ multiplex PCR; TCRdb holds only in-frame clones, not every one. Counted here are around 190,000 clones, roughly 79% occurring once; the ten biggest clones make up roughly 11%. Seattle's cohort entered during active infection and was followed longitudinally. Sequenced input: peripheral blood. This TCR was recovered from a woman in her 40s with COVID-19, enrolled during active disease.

For the CDR3, the DNA is TGTGCCAGTAGTCCCGGGACAGGGGGAAAGAACTATGGCTACACCTTC. It codes for CASSPGTGGKNYGYTF. The V gene is TRBV19, the J gene TRBJ1-2, with 11 positions matching TRBD1. Germline V gives CDR1 LNHDA, CDR2 SQIVND (reference sequence). CDR3 length: 16 residues. After removal of 5 bases from V and 2 bases from J, the junction contained 7 bases not matched to a gene.